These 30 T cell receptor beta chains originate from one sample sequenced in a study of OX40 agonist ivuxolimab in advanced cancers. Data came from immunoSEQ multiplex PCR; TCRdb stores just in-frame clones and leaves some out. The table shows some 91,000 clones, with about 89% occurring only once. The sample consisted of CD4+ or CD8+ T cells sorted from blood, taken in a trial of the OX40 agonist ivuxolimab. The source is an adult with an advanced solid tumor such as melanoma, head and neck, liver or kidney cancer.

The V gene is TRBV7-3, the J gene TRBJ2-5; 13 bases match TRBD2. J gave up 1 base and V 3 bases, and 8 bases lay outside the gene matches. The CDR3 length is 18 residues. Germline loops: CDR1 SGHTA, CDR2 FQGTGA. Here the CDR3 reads CASSFGLAGVGSQETQYF. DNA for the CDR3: TGTGCCAGCAGCTTCGGACTAGCGGGAGTGGGAAGCCAAGAGACCCAGTACTTC. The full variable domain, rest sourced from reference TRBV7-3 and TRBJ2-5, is GAGVSQTPSNKVTEKGKYVELRCDPISGHTALYWYRQSLGQGPEFLIYFQGTGAADDSGLPNDRFFAVRPEGSVSTLKIQRTERGDSAVYLCASSFGLAGVGSQETQYFGPGTRLLVL.

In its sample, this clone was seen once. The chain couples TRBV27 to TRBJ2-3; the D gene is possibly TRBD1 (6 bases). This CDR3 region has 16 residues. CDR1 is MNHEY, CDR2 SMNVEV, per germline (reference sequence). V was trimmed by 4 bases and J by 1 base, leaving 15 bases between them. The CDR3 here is CASSSKPGHGTDTQYF. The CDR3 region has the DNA TGTGCCAGCAGTTCCAAGCCGGGACATGGCACAGATACGCAGTATTTT.

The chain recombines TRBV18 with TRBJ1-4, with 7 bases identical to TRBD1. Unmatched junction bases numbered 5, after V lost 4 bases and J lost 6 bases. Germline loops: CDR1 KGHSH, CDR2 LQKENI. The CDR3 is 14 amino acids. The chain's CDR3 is CASSRRQGDEKLFF. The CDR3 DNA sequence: TGTGCCAGCTCACGAAGGCAGGGGGATGAAAAACTGTTTTTT.

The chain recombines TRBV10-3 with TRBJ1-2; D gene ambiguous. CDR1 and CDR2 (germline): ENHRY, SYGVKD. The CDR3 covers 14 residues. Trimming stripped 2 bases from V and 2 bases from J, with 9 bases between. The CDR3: CAISEAGSNYGYTF. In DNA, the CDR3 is TGTGCCATCAGTGAGGCGGGTTCCAACTATGGCTACACCTTC.

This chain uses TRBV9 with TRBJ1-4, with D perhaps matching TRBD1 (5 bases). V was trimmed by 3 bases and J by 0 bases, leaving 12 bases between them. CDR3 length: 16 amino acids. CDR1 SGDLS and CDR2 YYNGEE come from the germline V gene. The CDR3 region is CASSAGTDSTNEKLFF. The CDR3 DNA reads TGTGCCAGCAGCGCCGGGACCGATTCAACTAATGAAAAACTGTTTTTT.

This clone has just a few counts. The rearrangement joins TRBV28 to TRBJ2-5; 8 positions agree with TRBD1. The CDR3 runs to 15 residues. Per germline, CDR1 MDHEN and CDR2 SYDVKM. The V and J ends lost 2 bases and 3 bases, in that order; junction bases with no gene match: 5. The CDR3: CASSLGQGGEETQYF. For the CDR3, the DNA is TGTGCCAGCAGTTTAGGACAGGGCGGAGAAGAGACCCAGTACTTC.

The CDR3 bases are TGTGCCAGCAGCTTAGCGGGACAGGGAGGAGGCTACACCTTC. As protein: CASSLAGQGGGYTF. The genes are TRBV7-9 and TRBJ1-2, with 9 bases fitting TRBD1. CDR1 and CDR2 from the germline V gene are SEHNR and FQNEAQ (reference sequence). The CDR3 totals 14 residues. V lost 0 bases to trimming and J lost 8 bases; unmatched junction nucleotides: 4.

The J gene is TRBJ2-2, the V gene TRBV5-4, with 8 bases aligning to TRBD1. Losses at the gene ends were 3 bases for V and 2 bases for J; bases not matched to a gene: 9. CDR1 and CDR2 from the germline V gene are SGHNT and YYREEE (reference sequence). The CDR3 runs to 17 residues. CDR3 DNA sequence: TGTGCCAGCAGCTCACCATCTCAGGGGGCTAACACCGGGGAGCTGTTTTTT. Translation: CASSSPSQGANTGELFF.

CDR3 coding DNA: TGTGCCAGTAGAGGGGGACAGCTCTACAATGAGCAGTTCTTC. Protein product: CASRGGQLYNEQFF. The chain uses TRBV19 and TRBJ2-1; 7 nucleotides agree with TRBD1. V gave up 6 bases and J gave up 3 bases; unmatched junction bases: 5. The germline gives CDR1 LNHDA, CDR2 SQIVND (reference sequence). This CDR3 has 14 residues.

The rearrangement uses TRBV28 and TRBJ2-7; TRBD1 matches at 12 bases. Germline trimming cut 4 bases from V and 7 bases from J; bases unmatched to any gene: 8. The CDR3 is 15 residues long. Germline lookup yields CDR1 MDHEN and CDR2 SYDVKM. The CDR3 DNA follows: TGTGCCAGCAGTTCCCCGGGACAGGGGGCGGAGGAGCAGTACTTC. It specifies CASSSPGQGAEEQYF.

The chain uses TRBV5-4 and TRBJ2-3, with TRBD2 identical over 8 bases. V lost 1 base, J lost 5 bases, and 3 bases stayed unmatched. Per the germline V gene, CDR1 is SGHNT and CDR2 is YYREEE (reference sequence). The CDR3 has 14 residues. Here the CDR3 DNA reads TGTGCCAGCAGCTTGTCCGGGAGGGGAGATACGCAGTATTTT. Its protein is CASSLSGRGDTQYF. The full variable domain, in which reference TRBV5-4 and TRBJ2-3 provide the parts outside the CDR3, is ETGVTQSPTHLIKTRGQQVTLRCSSQSGHNTVSWYQQALGQGPQFIFQYYREEENGRGNFPPRFSGLQFPNYSSELNVNALELDDSALYLCASSLSGRGDTQYFGPGTRLTVL.

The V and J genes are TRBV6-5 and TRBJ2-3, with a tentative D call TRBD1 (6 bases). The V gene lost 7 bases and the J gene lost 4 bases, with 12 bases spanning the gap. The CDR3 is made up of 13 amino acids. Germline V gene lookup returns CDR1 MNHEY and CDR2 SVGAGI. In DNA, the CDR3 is TGTGCCAGCACCACAGGGAACGCAGATACGCAGTATTTT. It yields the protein CASTTGNADTQYF.

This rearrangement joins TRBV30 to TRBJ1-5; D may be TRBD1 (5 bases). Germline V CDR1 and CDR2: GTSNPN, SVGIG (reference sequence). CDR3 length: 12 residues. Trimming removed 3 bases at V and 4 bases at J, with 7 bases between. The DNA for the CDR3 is TGTGCCTGGAGGGAGGGGAATCAGCCCCAGCATTTT. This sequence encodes CAWREGNQPQHF.

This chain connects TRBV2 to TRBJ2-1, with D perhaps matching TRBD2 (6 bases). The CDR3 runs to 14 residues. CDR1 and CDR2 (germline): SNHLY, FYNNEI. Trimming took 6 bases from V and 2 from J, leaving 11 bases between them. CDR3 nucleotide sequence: TGTGCCAGCAGCTTGTCTAGCGCCTACAATGAGCAGTTCTTC. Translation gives CASSLSSAYNEQFF.

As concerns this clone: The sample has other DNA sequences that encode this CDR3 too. CDR3 nucleotides: TGTGCCAGCGTAGGAGGCGGTTCTAACTATGGCTACACCTTC. It specifies CASVGGGSNYGYTF. The chain couples TRBV2 to TRBJ1-2; no reliable D call. CDR1 SNHLY and CDR2 FYNNEI come from the germline V gene. The CDR3 contains 14 residues. Between the trimmed V and J ends, which lost 8 bases and 0 bases, there was a span of 13 bases.

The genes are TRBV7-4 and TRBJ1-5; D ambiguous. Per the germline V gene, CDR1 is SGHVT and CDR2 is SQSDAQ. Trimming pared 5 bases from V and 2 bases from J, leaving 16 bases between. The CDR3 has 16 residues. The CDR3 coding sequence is TGTGCCAGCAGCACCCCGACTACCTGGGGCAATCAGCCCCAGCATTTT. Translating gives CASSTPTTWGNQPQHF.

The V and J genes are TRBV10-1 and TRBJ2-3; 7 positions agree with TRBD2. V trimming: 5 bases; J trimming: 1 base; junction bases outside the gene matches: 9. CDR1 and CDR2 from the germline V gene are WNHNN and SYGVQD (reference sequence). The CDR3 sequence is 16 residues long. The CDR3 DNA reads TGCGCCAGCAGTCGCGGACTAGGAGGGGGCACAGATACGCAGTATTTT. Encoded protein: CASSRGLGGGTDTQYF.

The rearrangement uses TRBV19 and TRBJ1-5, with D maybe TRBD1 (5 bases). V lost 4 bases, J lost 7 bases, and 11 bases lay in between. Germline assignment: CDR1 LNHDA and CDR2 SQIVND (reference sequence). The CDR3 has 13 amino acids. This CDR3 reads CASSTRDAQPQHF. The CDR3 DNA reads TGTGCCAGTAGTACCCGGGACGCCCAGCCCCAGCATTTT.

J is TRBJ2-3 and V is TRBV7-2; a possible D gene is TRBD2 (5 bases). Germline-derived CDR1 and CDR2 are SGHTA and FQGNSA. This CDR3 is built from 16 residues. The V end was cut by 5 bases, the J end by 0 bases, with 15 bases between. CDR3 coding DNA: TGTGCCAGCAGCGCCAGACTACCAACTAGCACAGATACGCAGTATTTT. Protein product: CASSARLPTSTDTQYF.

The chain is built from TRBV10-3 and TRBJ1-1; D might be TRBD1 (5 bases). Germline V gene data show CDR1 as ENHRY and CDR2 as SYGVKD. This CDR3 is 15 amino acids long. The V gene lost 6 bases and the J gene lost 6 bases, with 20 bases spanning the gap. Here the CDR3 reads CAIRGERGVYAEAFF. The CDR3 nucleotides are TGTGCCATCAGGGGGGAGAGAGGGGTGTACGCTGAAGCTTTCTTT.

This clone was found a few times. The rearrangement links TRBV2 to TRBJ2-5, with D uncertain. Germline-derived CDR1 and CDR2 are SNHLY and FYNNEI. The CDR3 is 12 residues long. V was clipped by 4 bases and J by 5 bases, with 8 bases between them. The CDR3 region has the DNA TGTGCCAGCAGTGCAAGTGGGGAGACCCAGTACTTC. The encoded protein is CASSASGETQYF.

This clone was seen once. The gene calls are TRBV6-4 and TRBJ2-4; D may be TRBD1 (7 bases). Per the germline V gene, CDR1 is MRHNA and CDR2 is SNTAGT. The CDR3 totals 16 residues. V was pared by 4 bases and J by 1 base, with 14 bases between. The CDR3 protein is CASSVEQGTAKNIQYF. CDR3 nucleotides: TGTGCCAGCAGTGTCGAACAGGGGACTGCCAAAAACATTCAGTACTTC.

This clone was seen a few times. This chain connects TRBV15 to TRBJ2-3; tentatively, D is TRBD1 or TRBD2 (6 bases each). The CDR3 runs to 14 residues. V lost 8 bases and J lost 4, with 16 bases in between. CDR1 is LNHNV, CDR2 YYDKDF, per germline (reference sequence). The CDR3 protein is CATGGPGAPDTQYF. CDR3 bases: TGTGCCACCGGGGGGCCGGGCGCCCCAGATACGCAGTATTTT.

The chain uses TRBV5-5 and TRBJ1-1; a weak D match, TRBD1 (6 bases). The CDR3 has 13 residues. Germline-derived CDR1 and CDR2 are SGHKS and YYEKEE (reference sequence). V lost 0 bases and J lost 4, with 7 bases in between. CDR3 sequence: CASSLEGGTEAFF. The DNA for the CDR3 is TGTGCCAGCAGCTTGGAAGGGGGCACTGAAGCTTTCTTT.

CDR3 sequence: CSVAWTGGDYGYTF. The CDR3 nucleotides are TGCAGCGTTGCTTGGACAGGGGGGGACTATGGCTACACCTTC. The chain has TRBV29-1 and TRBJ1-2, with 10 bases fitting TRBD1. Trimming at V came to 4 bases and at J to 3 bases, leaving 5 bases not matched to a gene. CDR1 and CDR2 from the germline V gene are SQVTM and ANQGSEA. The CDR3 contains 14 residues.

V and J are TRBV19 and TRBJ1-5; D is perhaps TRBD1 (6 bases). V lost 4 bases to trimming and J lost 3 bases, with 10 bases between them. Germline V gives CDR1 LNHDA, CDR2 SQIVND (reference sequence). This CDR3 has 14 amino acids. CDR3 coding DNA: TGTGCCAGTAGTAGGAGACAGGACAATCAGCCCCAGCATTTT. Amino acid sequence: CASSRRQDNQPQHF.

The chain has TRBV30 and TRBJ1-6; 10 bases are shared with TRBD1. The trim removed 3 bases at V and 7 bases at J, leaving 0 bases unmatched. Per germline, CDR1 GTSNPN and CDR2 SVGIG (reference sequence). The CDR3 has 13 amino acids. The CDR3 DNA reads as TGTGCCTGGAGGGACAGGGGGAATTCACCCCTCCACTTT. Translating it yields CAWRDRGNSPLHF.

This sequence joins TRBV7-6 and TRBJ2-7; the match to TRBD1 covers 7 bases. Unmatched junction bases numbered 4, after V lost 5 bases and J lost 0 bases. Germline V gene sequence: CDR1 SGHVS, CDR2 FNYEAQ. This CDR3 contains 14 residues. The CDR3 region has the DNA TGTGCCAGCAGCACCCGGGACAGCTCCTACGAGCAGTACTTC. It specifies CASSTRDSSYEQYF.

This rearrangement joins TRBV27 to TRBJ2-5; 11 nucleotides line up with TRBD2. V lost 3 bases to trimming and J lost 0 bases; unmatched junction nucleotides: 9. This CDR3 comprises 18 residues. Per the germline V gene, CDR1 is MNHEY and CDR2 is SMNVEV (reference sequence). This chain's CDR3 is CASSFLASGRTYQETQYF. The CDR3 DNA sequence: TGTGCCAGCAGTTTTTTGGCTAGCGGGAGGACGTACCAAGAGACCCAGTACTTC.

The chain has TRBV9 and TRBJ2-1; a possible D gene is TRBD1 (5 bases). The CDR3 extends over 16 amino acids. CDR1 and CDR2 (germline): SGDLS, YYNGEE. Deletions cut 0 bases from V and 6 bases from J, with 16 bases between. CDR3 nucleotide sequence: TGTGCCAGCAGCGTAGGGGAAAGGGGTGGTGGCAATGAGCAGTTCTTC. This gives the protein CASSVGERGGGNEQFF.